Below, one T cell receptor beta chain is given with its context. In its sample, this clonotype was seen a few times. Its cognate antigen has yet to be identified. No qualities accompany the bases; no much larger clone lies one base away. Trimming at the junction amounts to 0 bases on V and 1 base on J, and the germline ends lie 10 bases apart. CDR3 length: 15 amino acids, cysteine to phenylalanine. The read is trimmed to its CDR3 DNA, 45 bases read in frame from base 1. CDR1 and CDR2, per the germline V gene, are SGHRS and YFSETQ. The entry originates in a study of response to subunit inactivated influenza vaccine (dated by TCRdb to 2017 to 2018). Study-wide context: Deep quantitative T cell receptor repertoire profiling was used in the study to track responses to a trivalent subunit inactivated influenza vaccine. On the study overall, not on this receptor specifically: The authors suggested that each seasonal influenza vaccination may recruit only a limited number of new T cells.

The method was RT-PCR. Reads for this sample came from an Illumina HiSeq 2500. Through fastp at Q25 and MiXCR, TCRdb rebuilt clones from the public reads, retaining in-frame beta chains. Identical CDR3 protein sequences are pooled into one entry, listed with their most common genes and DNA. This sample comprises 530,000 or so distinct CDR3 sequences, about 10% of them detected only once. The top ten constitute about a tenth of the sample. The V and J genes are TRBV5-1 and TRBJ1-2; too little of a D gene remains to name it. The TCR comes from a man aged 45-60 years who received an inactivated influenza vaccine. Donor details come from another sample of the same person, matched by shared clones. The input for sequencing was PBMCs from blood, taken on the day of vaccination. The encoded CDR3 is CASSLDGGFNYGYTF. The nucleotide sequence reads TGCGCCAGCAGCTTGGATGGCGGCTTTAACTATGGCTACACCTTC.